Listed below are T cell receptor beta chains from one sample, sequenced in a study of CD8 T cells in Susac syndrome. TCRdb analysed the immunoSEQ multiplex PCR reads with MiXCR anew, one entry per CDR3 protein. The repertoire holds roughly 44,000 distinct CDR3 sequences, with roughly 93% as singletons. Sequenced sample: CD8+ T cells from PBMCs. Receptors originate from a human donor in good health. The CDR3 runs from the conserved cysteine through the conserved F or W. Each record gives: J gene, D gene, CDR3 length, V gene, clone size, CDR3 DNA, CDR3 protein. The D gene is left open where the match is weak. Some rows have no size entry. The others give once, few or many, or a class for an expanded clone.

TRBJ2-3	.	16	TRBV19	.	TGTGCCAGTAAACCCTCGGGAGCGGCTTCCACAGATACGCAGTATTTT	CASKPSGAASTDTQYF
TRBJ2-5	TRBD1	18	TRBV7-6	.	TGTGCCAGCAGCTCTCACCCTCGTGGCCAGGGGGCGTCGGAGACCCAGTACTTC	CASSSHPRGQGASETQYF
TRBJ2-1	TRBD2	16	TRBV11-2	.	TGTGCCAGCAGCTTAGTCTATGGCGGGAGGGCCAATGAGCAGTTCTTC	CASSLVYGGRANEQFF
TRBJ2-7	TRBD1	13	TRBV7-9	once	TGTGCCAGCAGCGCCGCAGGGGGCTACGAGCAGTACTTC	CASSAAGGYEQYF
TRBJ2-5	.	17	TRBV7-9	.	TGTGCCAGCAGCTCCCGCGTAACGAAAGACGAAAAAGAGACCCAGTACTTC	CASSSRVTKDEKETQYF
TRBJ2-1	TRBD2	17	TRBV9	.	TGTGCCAGCAGCGCCGGGACTAGCGGGAGTCCGAACAATGAGCAGTTCTTC	CASSAGTSGSPNNEQFF
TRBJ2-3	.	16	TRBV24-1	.	TGTGCCACCAGTGACTCGTCAGGGGGGGCGCCGGATACGCAGTATTTT	CATSDSSGGAPDTQYF
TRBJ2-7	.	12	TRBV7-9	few	TGTGCCAGCAGCCAAACCCCATACGAGCAGTACTTC	CASSQTPYEQYF
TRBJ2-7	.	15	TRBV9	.	TGTGCCAGCAGCGTAGCGGTAGGTGATACCTACGAGCAGTACTTC	CASSVAVGDTYEQYF
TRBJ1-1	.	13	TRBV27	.	TGTGCCAGCAGTTTAGGATCGAACACTGAAGCTTTCTTT	CASSLGSNTEAFF
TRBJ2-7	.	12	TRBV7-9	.	TGTGCCAGCAGCCAGGGGACCTACGAGCAGTACTTC	CASSQGTYEQYF
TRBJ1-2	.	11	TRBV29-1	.	TGCAGCGTACCCCTGAGTTATGGCTACACCTTC	CSVPLSYGYTF
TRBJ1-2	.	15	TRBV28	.	TGTGCCAGCAGTTTAACCGCAGAACCCTCGTATGGCTACACCTTC	CASSLTAEPSYGYTF
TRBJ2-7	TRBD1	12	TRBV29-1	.	TGCAGCGTTGTAATAGGGGGCAACGAGCAGTACTTC	CSVVIGGNEQYF
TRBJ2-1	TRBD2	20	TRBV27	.	TGTGCCAGCAGTTCCTATGAACCGACTAGCGGGAGTACCTCCTACAATGAGCAGTTCTTC	CASSSYEPTSGSTSYNEQFF
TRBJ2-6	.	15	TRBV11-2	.	TGTGCCAGCAGCCCCGGACTCACTGGGGCCAACGTCCTGACTTTC	CASSPGLTGANVLTF
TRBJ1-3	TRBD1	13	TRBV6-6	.	TGTGCCAGCACTCGGACAGGGATTAACACCATATATTTT	CASTRTGINTIYF
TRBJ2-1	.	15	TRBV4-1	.	TGCGCCAGCAGTTTGTTGGACTTCTCCTACAATGAGCAGTTCTTC	CASSLLDFSYNEQFF
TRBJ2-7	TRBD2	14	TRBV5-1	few	TGCGCCAGCAGCTTACTAGCGGGAGACTACGAGCAGTACTTC	CASSLLAGDYEQYF
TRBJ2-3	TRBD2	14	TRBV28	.	TGTGCCAGCACGGAGGGAGGGCCAGGAGATACGCAGTATTTT	CASTEGGPGDTQYF
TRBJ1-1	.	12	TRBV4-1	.	TGCGCCAGCAGCCAAGGGAGGGGGGAGGCTTTCTTT	CASSQGRGEAFF
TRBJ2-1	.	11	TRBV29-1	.	TGCAGCGCCCAACTAGCTGATGAGCAGTTCTTC	CSAQLADEQFF
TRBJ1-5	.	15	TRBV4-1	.	TGCGCCAGCAGCCAAGTGGAGACATTGAATCAGCCCCAGCATTTT	CASSQVETLNQPQHF
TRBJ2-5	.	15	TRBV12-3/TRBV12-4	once	TGTGCCAGCAGCCACCGGGACGTTTTCCCGGGGACCCAGTACTTC	CASSHRDVFPGTQYF
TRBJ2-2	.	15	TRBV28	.	TGTGCCAGCAGTTTGTGGACAGACGGGTCCGGGGAGCTGTTTTTT	CASSLWTDGSGELFF
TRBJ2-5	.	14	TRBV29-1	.	TGCAGCGTACGACAGGGAGGGTACCAAGAGACCCAGTACTTC	CSVRQGGYQETQYF
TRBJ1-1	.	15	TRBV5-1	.	TGCGCCAGCAGCCCTGCCCTCGGGGGCCATCCTGAAGCTTTCTTT	CASSPALGGHPEAFF
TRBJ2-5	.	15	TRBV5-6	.	TGTGCCAGCAGCCGGGGTAATGAGAGACAAGAGACCCAGTACTTC	CASSRGNERQETQYF
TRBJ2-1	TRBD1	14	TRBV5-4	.	TGTGCCAGCAACCCACAGGGGGCGCAGAGTGAGCAGTTCTTC	CASNPQGAQSEQFF
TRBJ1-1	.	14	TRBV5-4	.	TGTGCCAGCAGCAATGGGTGGGGAAGTACTGAAGCTTTCTTT	CASSNGWGSTEAFF
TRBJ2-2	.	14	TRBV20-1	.	TGCAGAGCCTCTGGGGCTTCGAACACCGGGGAGCTGTTTTTT	CRASGASNTGELFF
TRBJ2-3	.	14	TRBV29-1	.	TGCAGCGGGGCTTATAGGGGTAGCACAGATACGCAGTATTTT	CSGAYRGSTDTQYF
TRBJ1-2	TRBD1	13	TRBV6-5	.	TGTGCCAGCAGTCAGGGGGACTACCATGGCTACACCTTC	CASSQGDYHGYTF
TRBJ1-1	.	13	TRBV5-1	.	TGCGCCAGCAGCTTTAGACTGAACACTGAAGCTTTCTTT	CASSFRLNTEAFF
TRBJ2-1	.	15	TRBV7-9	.	TGTGCCAGCAGCTTATCCCGGGAGAGATACAATGAGCAGTTCTTC	CASSLSRERYNEQFF
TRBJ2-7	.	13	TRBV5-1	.	TGCGCCAGCAGCCTAGAAACAGGAAGCGAGCAGTACTTC	CASSLETGSEQYF
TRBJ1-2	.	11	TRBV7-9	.	TGTGCCAGCAGCTTAACTGGGGGCTACACCTTC	CASSLTGGYTF
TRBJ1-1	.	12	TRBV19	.	TGTGCCAGTAGCCCTCAAGGCTCCGCTTCTTTCTTT	CASSPQGSASFF
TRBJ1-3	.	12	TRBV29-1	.	TGCAGCGTGTCTAGCCTTGGAAACACCATATATTTT	CSVSSLGNTIYF
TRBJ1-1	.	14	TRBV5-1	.	TGCGCCAGCAGCTTTTTCGCGGGGGGCACTGAAGCTTTCTTT	CASSFFAGGTEAFF
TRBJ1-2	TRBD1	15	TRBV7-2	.	TGTGCCAGCAGCTTAGAGGACAGGGCTATCTATGGCTACACCTTC	CASSLEDRAIYGYTF
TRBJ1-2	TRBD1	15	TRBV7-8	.	TGTGCCAGCAGCTCTGATCCGGGACAGAACTATGGCTACACCTTC	CASSSDPGQNYGYTF
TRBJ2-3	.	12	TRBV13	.	TGTGCCAGCAGCTTCGGAGGGGATACGCAGTATTTT	CASSFGGDTQYF
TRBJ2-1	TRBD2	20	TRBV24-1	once	TGTGCCACCAGTGACCCCGGACTAGCGGGAGGGCCTGGGACCTACAATGAGCAGTTCTTC	CATSDPGLAGGPGTYNEQFF
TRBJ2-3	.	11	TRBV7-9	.	TGTGCCAGCTCCCTCACAGATACGCAGTATTTT	CASSLTDTQYF
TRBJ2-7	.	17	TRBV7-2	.	TGTGCCAGCAGCTGGTACGGAGGGGGAGGGAGGGCCTACGAGCAGTACTTC	CASSWYGGGGRAYEQYF
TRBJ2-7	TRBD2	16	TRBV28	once	TGTGCCAGCAGTTTAAGACTAGCGGGAGGGAGGTACGAGCAGTACTTC	CASSLRLAGGRYEQYF
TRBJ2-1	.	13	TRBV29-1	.	TGCAGCGTTGAGGATCACCCCTACAATGAGCAGTTCTTC	CSVEDHPYNEQFF
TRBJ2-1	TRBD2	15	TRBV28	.	TGTGCCAGCAGTGGCGGACTAGTCTCCCACAATGAGCAGTTCTTC	CASSGGLVSHNEQFF
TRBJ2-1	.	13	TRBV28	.	TGTGCCTCCGGAGGAGCTTTATACAATGAGCAGTTCTTC	CASGGALYNEQFF
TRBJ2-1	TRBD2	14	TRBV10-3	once	TGTGCCATCGCCGGACTAGCGGGGGAGAATGAGCAGTTCTTC	CAIAGLAGENEQFF
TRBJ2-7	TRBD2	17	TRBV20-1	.	TGCAGTGCTAGATCTAGCGGGAGGCCCCAGAGCTCCTACGAGCAGTACTTC	CSARSSGRPQSSYEQYF
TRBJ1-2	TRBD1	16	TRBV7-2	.	TGTGCCAGCAGCTCGTTTCCGGGACAGGGAAACTTTGGCTACACCTTC	CASSSFPGQGNFGYTF
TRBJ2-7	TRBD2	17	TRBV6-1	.	TGTGCCAGCAGTACCCAACAACTAGCGGGAAACTTCTACGAGCAGTACTTC	CASSTQQLAGNFYEQYF
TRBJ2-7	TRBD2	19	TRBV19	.	TGTGCCAGTAGCGCAACACCCGGGACTAGCGGGAGGTTTCCCTACGAGCAGTACTTC	CASSATPGTSGRFPYEQYF
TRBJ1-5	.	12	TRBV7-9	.	TGTGCCAGCAGCTTAGACGGGCAGCCCCAGCATTTT	CASSLDGQPQHF
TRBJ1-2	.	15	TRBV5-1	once	TGCGCCAGCAGCTTGGGTTGGACACTGGGAGATGGCTACACCTTC	CASSLGWTLGDGYTF
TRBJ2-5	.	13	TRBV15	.	TGTGCCACCGGATCCAGGGGCGAGGAGACCCAGTACTTC	CATGSRGEETQYF
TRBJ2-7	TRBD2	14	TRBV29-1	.	TGCAGCGTCGCCGGGACTAGGGATTCGAGGGAGCAGTACTTC	CSVAGTRDSREQYF
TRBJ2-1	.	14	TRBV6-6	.	TGTGCCAGCAGTTACTCGTGGGCCCGCAATGAGCAGTTCTTC	CASSYSWARNEQFF